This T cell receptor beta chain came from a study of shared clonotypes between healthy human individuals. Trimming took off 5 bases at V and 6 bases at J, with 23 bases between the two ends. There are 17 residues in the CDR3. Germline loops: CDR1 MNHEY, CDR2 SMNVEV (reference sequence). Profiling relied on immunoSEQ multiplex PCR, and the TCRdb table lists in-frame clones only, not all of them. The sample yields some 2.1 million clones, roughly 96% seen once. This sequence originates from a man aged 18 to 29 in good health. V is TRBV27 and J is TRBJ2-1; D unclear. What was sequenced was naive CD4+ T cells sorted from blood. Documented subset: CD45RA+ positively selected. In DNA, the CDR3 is TGTGCCAGCAGTCCCACCCCCAAATTACTTCCCCTCAATGAGCAGTTCTTC. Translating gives CASSPTPKLLPLNEQFF.